The clone carrying this T cell receptor (beta chain) was detected only a few times. Its antigen remains unidentified. The source of the sample is a study of T-cell memory formation after mild COVID-19. Study-level results: Detection of some responders pre-infection suggested pre-existing cross-reactive memory T cells participated. The authors did not confirm SARS-CoV-2 specificity of second-wave clones peaking day 37.

V gave up 2 bases and J gave up 6 bases; unmatched junction bases: 8. The CDR3 loop spans 14 amino acids. CDR1 is DFQATT, CDR2 SNEGSKA, per germline (reference sequence). Sample barcodes and UMIs were carried by the TCR alpha and TCR beta cDNA libraries that 5'RACE generated with constant-segment primers. TCRdb re-analysed the 5' RACE reads in MiXCR, keeping a single row per CDR3 protein. The sample yields a few hundred thousand distinct CDR3 sequences, about 27% seen once. This TCR came from an adult woman who had mild COVID-19 (a few samples of this study predate the infection). Cell type and time point are not known. The sequencing input was PBMCs or a T cell subset sorted from them (not recorded which). This sequence joins TRBV20-1 and TRBJ1-1; TRBD1 aligns across 8 bases. The chain's CDR3 is CSARSRGPVPEAFF. The CDR3 DNA follows: TGCAGTGCTAGAAGCAGGGGGCCGGTTCCTGAAGCTTTCTTT.